The rows below give T cell receptor beta chains drawn from one sample of a study of CD8+ T cells in alopecia areata. Profiling relied on immunoSEQ multiplex PCR, and the TCRdb table lists in-frame clones only, not all of them. The sample records about 190,000 clones, more than 50% being singletons. Material: CD4+ T cells sorted from blood, obtained at week 24, from a patient treated with tofacitinib. The source is a human donor with alopecia areata. Each CDR3 is given with its conserved first and last residue. Each record gives: D gene, clone size, J gene, V gene, CDR3 protein, CDR3 DNA. The D gene is left open where the match is weak. Part of the rows lack a size; the others show once, few, many or a class for expanded clones.

. | . | TRBJ1-6 | TRBV7-8 | CASSLDLDNSPLHF | TGTGCCAGCAGCTTAGATTTGGATAATTCACCCCTCCACTTT
. | . | TRBJ1-1 | TRBV18 | CASSPGTEAFF | TGTGCCAGCTCACCAGGAACTGAAGCTTTCTTT
TRBD2 | . | TRBJ2-3 | TRBV11-2 | CASSLWGGDTQYF | TGTGCCAGCAGCTTATGGGGGGGAGATACGCAGTATTTT
. | . | TRBJ1-3 | TRBV15 | CATSTGNSGNTIYF | TGTGCCACCAGCACCGGGAACTCTGGAAACACCATATATTTT
. | few | TRBJ1-6 | TRBV27 | CASSFVQFNSPLHF | TGTGCCAGCAGTTTTGTACAGTTTAATTCACCCCTCCACTTT
. | many | TRBJ2-3 | TRBV5-1 | CASSLASYTDTQYF | TGCGCCAGCAGCTTGGCGAGCTACACAGATACGCAGTATTTT
TRBD1 | once | TRBJ1-6 | TRBV25-1 | CASSRGTENSPLHF | TGTGCCAGCAGTCGGGGGACAGAGAATTCACCCCTCCACTTT
. | . | TRBJ1-1 | TRBV30 | CAWSRMNTEAFF | TGTGCCTGGAGCCGAATGAACACTGAAGCTTTCTTT
. | . | TRBJ1-5 | TRBV30 | CAWSRRGTPNQPQHF | TGTGCCTGGAGTCGTAGGGGAACCCCCAATCAGCCCCAGCATTTT
. | . | TRBJ2-7 | TRBV20-1 | CSAGPGDEQYF | TGCAGTGCTGGGCCTGGGGACGAGCAGTACTTC
TRBD1 | few | TRBJ1-2 | TRBV30 | CAWSGQGGGYGYTF | TGTGCCTGGAGCGGACAGGGTGGCGGCTATGGCTACACCTTC
. | . | TRBJ1-1 | TRBV6-5 | CASSSGTEAFF | TGTGCCAGCAGCTCAGGGACTGAAGCTTTCTTT
. | . | TRBJ2-7 | TRBV2 | CASSGLYEQYF | TGTGCCAGCAGCGGGCTGTACGAGCAGTACTTC
TRBD1 | . | TRBJ2-7 | TRBV27 | CASTSGTGGYEQYF | TGTGCCAGCACCTCCGGGACAGGGGGCTACGAGCAGTACTTC
. | . | TRBJ2-5 | TRBV7-8 | CASSLFAEQETQYF | TGTGCCAGCAGCTTATTTGCAGAACAAGAGACCCAGTACTTC
TRBD1 | . | TRBJ2-7 | TRBV6-6 | CAEGTGGYEQYF | TGTGCCGAAGGGACAGGGGGGTACGAGCAGTACTTC
. | . | TRBJ1-5 | TRBV7-8 | CASSRESQPGNQPQHF | TGTGCCAGCAGCCGCGAATCACAGCCAGGCAATCAGCCCCAGCATTTT
. | . | TRBJ2-2 | TRBV11-2 | CASSPWSGFTGELFF | TGTGCCAGCAGCCCATGGTCAGGGTTCACCGGGGAGCTGTTTTTT
TRBD2 | . | TRBJ2-3 | TRBV5-4 | CASSSSGGGLDTQYF | TGTGCCAGCAGCTCCTCTGGCGGGGGGTTAGATACGCAGTATTTT
. | few | TRBJ1-3 | TRBV6-1 | CASSDLAGNTIYF | TGTGCCAGCAGTGATCTAGCTGGAAACACCATATATTTT
. | . | TRBJ1-1 | TRBV27 | CASSKDVNTEAFF | TGTGCCAGCAGTAAAGACGTGAACACTGAAGCTTTCTTT
TRBD1 | . | TRBJ1-2 | TRBV5-1 | CASTGTGNYGYTF | TGCGCCAGCACCGGGACAGGAAATTATGGCTACACCTTC
. | . | TRBJ1-1 | TRBV30 | CAWSPTGLATEAFF | TGTGCCTGGAGCCCAACAGGGCTGGCCACTGAAGCTTTCTTT
TRBD1 | . | TRBJ1-3 | TRBV29-1 | CSVVTGGSNTIYF | TGCAGCGTTGTTACAGGGGGCTCGAACACCATATATTTT
. | . | TRBJ1-5 | TRBV30 | CAWSDGSNQPQHF | TGTGCCTGGAGCGACGGTAGCAATCAGCCCCAGCATTTT
. | once | TRBJ2-1 | TRBV19 | CASQNRDLSYNEQFF | TGTGCCAGCCAAAACAGGGACCTCTCCTACAATGAGCAGTTCTTC
TRBD2 | . | TRBJ2-3 | TRBV7-2 | CASSYLARGARDTQYF | TGTGCCAGCAGCTATCTGGCGCGGGGGGCGCGAGATACGCAGTATTTT
. | few | TRBJ1-4 | TRBV7-9 | CASSLAMGREKLFF | TGTGCCAGCAGCTTAGCGATGGGGCGGGAAAAACTGTTTTTT
TRBD1 | . | TRBJ2-7 | TRBV30 | CAWTGGIGHSYEQYF | TGTGCCTGGACAGGGGGAATAGGTCACTCCTACGAGCAGTACTTC
. | . | TRBJ2-3 | TRBV30 | CAWSEPGADTQYF | TGTGCCTGGAGTGAACCAGGGGCTGATACGCAGTATTTT
. | . | TRBJ2-7 | TRBV11-2 | CASSLEVVNYEQYF | TGTGCCAGCAGCTTAGAGGTCGTTAATTACGAGCAGTACTTC
TRBD2 | . | TRBJ2-1 | TRBV5-1 | CASSPSSREGEQFF | TGCGCCAGCAGCCCCTCTAGCAGGGAGGGTGAGCAGTTCTTC
. | . | TRBJ1-5 | TRBV5-5 | CASSSRENQPQHF | TGTGCCAGCAGCTCCCGGGAGAATCAGCCCCAGCATTTT
. | . | TRBJ1-1 | TRBV10-2 | CASSEDRSRGEAFF | TGCGCCAGCAGTGAGGACAGGAGTCGTGGTGAAGCTTTCTTT
TRBD1 | once | TRBJ1-6 | TRBV25-1 | CASSRATGGDSPLHF | TGTGCCAGCAGTAGAGCCACAGGGGGCGATTCACCCCTCCACTTT
. | few | TRBJ2-7 | TRBV5-1 | CASSLASEPYEQYF | TGCGCCAGCAGCTTGGCCTCCGAGCCCTACGAGCAGTACTTC
TRBD1 | once | TRBJ1-1 | TRBV7-7 | CASSSGTDTEAFF | TGTGCCAGCAGCTCCGGGACAGACACTGAAGCTTTCTTT
. | . | TRBJ1-1 | TRBV6-6 | CASSNSRTTEAFF | TGTGCCAGCAGTAACAGTCGGACCACTGAAGCTTTCTTT
TRBD2 | . | TRBJ2-5 | TRBV19 | CASSRAGRETQYF | TGTGCCAGTAGTAGGGCCGGGAGGGAGACCCAGTACTTC
TRBD1 | . | TRBJ2-2 | TRBV27 | CASSPSGTALRGELFF | TGTGCCAGCAGTCCATCCGGGACAGCTCTCCGCGGGGAGCTGTTTTTT
. | once | TRBJ2-6 | TRBV19 | CASSTPGSGANVLTF | TGTGCCAGTTCGACTCCTGGCTCTGGGGCCAACGTCCTGACTTTC
. | once | TRBJ1-2 | TRBV30 | CAAKGLGGGYTF | TGTGCCGCCAAGGGCCTCGGAGGGGGCTACACCTTC
. | many | TRBJ1-2 | TRBV23-1 | CASSPVSGQLPIANYGYTF | TGCGCCAGCAGTCCCGTCTCAGGACAGTTGCCGATAGCTAACTATGGCTACACCTTC
TRBD1 | many | TRBJ2-1 | TRBV14 | CASSPPGGHEQFF | TGTGCCAGCAGCCCTCCAGGGGGACATGAGCAGTTCTTC
TRBD1 | once | TRBJ1-4 | TRBV25-1 | CASLPPGQGRKKLFF | TGTGCCAGCCTCCCCCCGGGACAGGGCAGGAAAAAACTGTTTTTT
. | . | TRBJ1-5 | TRBV27 | CASRITPEGNQPQHF | TGTGCCAGCCGAATAACTCCTGAGGGCAATCAGCCCCAGCATTTT
. | . | TRBJ1-6 | TRBV19 | CASNADSINSPLHF | TGTGCCAGTAATGCGGACAGCATTAATTCACCCCTCCACTTT
TRBD1 | . | TRBJ1-2 | TRBV9 | CASSVAAGGDYGYTF | TGTGCCAGCAGCGTAGCGGCAGGGGGCGACTATGGCTACACCTTC
. | . | TRBJ1-2 | TRBV6-5 | CASSHPGLDGYTF | TGTGCCAGCAGTCACCCAGGGCTTGATGGCTACACCTTC